This T cell receptor beta chain derives from a study of blood T cell repertoires in COVID-19. The wider study: The United States, Italy and Spain were the sources of the acute and convalescent COVID-19 samples. PBMCs, B-cell-depleted T cells, or T cells were the source of the cDNA or gDNA that made up the material.

The germline CDR1 and CDR2 sequences are MDHEN and SYDVKM. CDR3 length: 17 amino acids. V shed 3 bases and J 4 bases; nucleotides not matched to a gene: 10. Per the authors' pipeline: Scientists estimated how many nucleated cells there were by amplifying reference gene primers. This table comes from immunoSEQ multiplex PCR, and its TCRdb copy is limited to in-frame clones, with some not included. From that table come the V and J calls and clone size; the DNA was used to work out D and trimming. The data contain 20,000 to 25,000 clones, 83% of them singletons. The receptor comes from a man in his 70s with acute or convalescent COVID-19. Sequenced material: peripheral blood. The gene calls are TRBV28 and TRBJ2-7; the match to TRBD2 covers 12 bases. CDR3 coding DNA: TGTGCCAGCAGTTTTGAGCTAGCGGGAGGGGAGTCGTACGAGCAGTACTTC. Protein: CASSFELAGGESYEQYF.